This T cell receptor (beta chain) was observed in a study of cytomegalovirus exposure and HLA in healthy donors (TCRdb year 2017). Study-level background: An earlier analysis of 587 of the donors reported approximately 300 Gb of sequence data and roughly 120 million unique TCR beta sequences obtained from around 170 million T cells. All discovery cohort repertoires had been generated on a single sequencing platform. To predict cytomegalovirus infection status, the study brought together high-throughput TCR immunosequencing, statistical association of individual TCRs with disease status, and machine learning. The genetic ancestry cluster associated with self-reported Caucasian donors included about 84% of the 398 genotyped donors. The aim of the study was to test whether cataloging public T cell receptors could identify signatures of past pathogen exposure. Donor age, sex, ethnicity and CMV serostatus were compiled together with the repertoire data. The study used immunosequencing to profile the T cell repertoires of 666 subjects and linked those repertoires to cytomegalovirus serostatus. Roughly 5 DR-DQ haplotypes were handled as single units for association and clustering because linkage in the cohort was strong. Besides the first cohort of 666 subjects, a separate validation cohort made up of roughly 120 different subjects was used. Rather than using new phenotypic data, the later analysis identified candidate immune exposures from TCR beta sequences and from how often those sequences occurred across donors. An earlier analysis of several hundred of the donors applied high-throughput TCR beta sequencing to assess whether each TCR beta V gene segment acted as functional or pseudogenic. HLA typing included class I and class II loci at four-digit resolution. Genome-wide SNP genotypes for about 60% of the roughly 700 donors were used in a later genetic analysis, which treated that subset as a discovery cohort. Among under 450 genotyped donors of the cohort, an average of approximately 240,000 unique TCR beta nucleotide sequences were sequenced per donor, around 20% of them non-productive. A later analysis re-examined previously published TCR beta repertoires from 500 to 700 donors and added high-resolution HLA genotyping to investigate patterns of TCR occurrence. Roughly 290 gigabases of sequencing data and around 80 million unique TCR sequences made up an early release that covered some 640 HLA-typed donors. The number of donors typed differed by locus, with roughly 620-640 for A, B, C, DRB1 and DQB1, around 500 for DQA1, approximately 570 for DPA1, and roughly 450 for DPB1. General findings and caveats noted by the study authors: The sequencing pipeline was judged likely to have produced a cluster of highly shared sequence variants as a technical artifact. Across donors, most TCR sequences were observed very rarely, whereas some public TCRs were present in many individuals. Approximately 18 rarely observed V segments, including chromosome 9 orphons, were excluded from the earlier analysis of approximately 500 of the donors because counts were too low. According to a later genetic analysis, donors in an Asian-associated ancestry cluster had fewer N-insertions in productive TCRs than the approximately 610-donor mean. The classifier was reported to diagnose cytomegalovirus status with high specificity and sensitivity in both the original and validation cohorts. In a later analysis, the rate of TCR association differed among HLA loci, with DRB1 alleles having the most associated TCRs and HLA-C alleles having the fewest. In a later analysis, HLA-associated TCR beta chains showed more clonal expansion and lower generation probabilities than non-associated chains that were equally common. Because some donors lacked HLA typing at each locus, the association tests relied only on the typed subset. The study listed 150 to 200 TCR beta chains as associated with cytomegalovirus. An earlier analysis of approximately 590 of the donors showed that most TCR beta V segments appeared in productive rearrangements either about 87% or about 30% of the time, which broadly matched IMGT annotations. According to the authors, the approach could potentially be generalized to other disease states and immunological phenotypes. A later analysis found that most CMV-associated TCR beta chains appeared HLA-restricted, with HLA associations seemingly driven largely by CMV exposure. Linkage disequilibrium might explain the correlated functional status among segregating V segments, but an unknown experimental factor could not be excluded. For the cohort, immune exposure information was limited to CMV serostatus. Three of the identified cytomegalovirus-associated TCR beta chains were confirmed in vitro to be specific for cytomegalovirus antigens. A later analysis reported that several top co-occurrence clusters appeared linked to parvovirus B19, influenza, CMV and Epstein-Barr virus. Some IMGT-functional V segments, including TRBV6-2 and TRBV6-3, could not be told apart with the 87-base-pair reads, so those segments were excluded. In this cohort, only TCR beta chains were sequenced, and detectable features were limited by the absence of alpha or paired-chain data. In a later genetic analysis, a missense DCLRE1C variant was associated with V-gene and J-gene trimming of TCR beta chains, and the association was replicated in an independent cohort. When HLA alleles, especially DR and DQ, strongly co-occurred, attributing TCR associations to individual alleles was difficult. A further reported finding was that TCR beta sequences accurately predicted the HLA-A and HLA-B alleles for most subjects in the first cohort. Roughly uniform sequencing depth across donors was assumed in presence/absence analyses, although this assumption may not hold. In a later analysis, around 15,000 TCR beta sequences were associated with specific HLA alleles at a false discovery rate of 0.05.

There are 14 amino acids in the CDR3, from cysteine to phenylalanine inclusive. Only the CDR3 portion is preserved as DNA: 42 bases, with reading frame beginning at the first base. V loses 6 bases, J loses 3 bases, and the germline ends lie 15 bases apart. Reading the germline V gene (reference sequence) gives CDR1 WNHNN and CDR2 SYGVQD. A remark on this clone: The specificity of this receptor is unknown. Base quality data are lacking; no much larger clone is found one base away.

The library was built by means of the immunoSEQ multiplex PCR assay. For the multiplex PCR, a mixture combining 60 forward primers for TCR Vbeta segments and 13 reverse primers for TCR Jbeta segments was used. A multiplex PCR assay on genomic DNA amplified the CDR3 region of rearranged TCR beta genes. Amplified TCR beta libraries were sequenced as 87-base-pair reads on the Illumina HiSeq System. The original methods were these. In a later analysis, some 80 million unique TCR beta chains were counted across the approximately 640 repertoires, and roughly 10 million of these chains were shared by at least two donors. To remove PCR and sequencing errors, raw reads were error-corrected and collapsed into unique sequences using a nearest-neighbor algorithm that merged closely related sequences. Alignment of CDR3 sequences to IMGT reference sequences was used to assign V, D and J gene segments. For a sequence to be retained, a match of at least six nucleotides was required to both a V gene segment and a J gene segment. A rearrangement counted as productive if the CDR3 had no stop codons and remained in frame with V and J, and every other rearrangement counted as non-productive. CDR3 was defined according to IMGT convention as the region running from the second conserved V-encoded cysteine to the conserved J-encoded phenylalanine. The earlier analysis of fewer than 750 of the donors excluded sequences that lacked an unambiguous match to a single V gene segment. An earlier analysis of some 610 of the donors called V segments functional above 56.7% productive rearrangements and segregating when the between-donor standard deviation exceeded 5%. A statistical classification framework was developed to diagnose cytomegalovirus status using the catalog of TCR beta chain sequences. A later analysis assigned V and J genes by comparing TCR nucleotide sequences with IMGT/GENE-DB human TR gene sequences. A later analysis assigned CDR3 sequences and most-parsimonious VDJ recombination scenarios with the TCRdist pipeline. In a later analysis, each TCR beta chain was defined by its CDR3 amino acid sequence together with its V-gene family, and reads lacking a unique V-gene family were excluded. A later analysis removed 500 to 600 highly shared, low-generation-probability nucleotide sequences to deal with suspected cross-contamination and a sequencing artifact. In a later analysis, a clonal expansion index was calculated for each public chain from normalized within-repertoire ranks of inferred template counts. In a later analysis, generation probabilities were computed using a VDJ recombination model fitted to out-of-frame rearrangements, and the results were checked against IGoR. A later analysis scored TCR-TCR, TCR-HLA and TCR-CMV co-occurrence with hypergeometric tests, applying a repertoire-size bias correction to TCR pairs. In a later analysis, false discovery rates were estimated by permuting HLA or CMV assignments 20 times. A later analysis grouped co-occurring TCRs with DBSCAN, adding TCRdist sequence similarity when clustering within HLA-allele-positive subsets. Repertoires with fewer than 30,000 or more than 120,000 public chains were left out of co-occurrence clustering, as were five repertoires with anomalous nucleotide sharing. TCRdb took this table from immuneACCESS and kept in-frame rearrangements with V and J called. Such tables lack part of the clones; where checked against another copy, unresolved V genes explain under half of the gap, and the rest is unexplained. The D gene and trimming were derived from the DNA, and the V and J assignments and clone size from that table. The sample includes 95,000 to 100,000 clones, with about 81% observed a single time. The ten largest clonotypes hold 10% of the sample.

The cohort comprised 666 healthy bone marrow donors. All cohort members were sampled while nominally healthy, although unrecorded immune exposures were likely present. The donor was CMV seronegative and belonged to the group of over 350 seronegative cohort members. A peripheral blood sample was provided by each donor, and peripheral blood mononuclear cells were used for TCR beta sequencing. Genomic DNA was extracted from the blood cell samples with the Qiagen DNeasy Blood Extraction Kit. Source material: PBMCs. This receptor was taken from a man aged 45 to 65 in good health and CMV-seronegative. The chain is assembled from TRBV10-1 and TRBJ2-7, and the D gene may be TRBD2, 5 bases matching. The nucleotide sequence is TGCGCCAGCAGCCGAGGGCGTGGGGTCTACGAGCAGTACTTC. Its translation is CASSRGRGVYEQYF.